A single sample is the source of the 16 T cell receptor beta chains below, sequenced in a study of liver allograft versus peripheral blood T cells. The wider study: Recipients' peripheral blood supplied the T cell receptor repertoires against which those in transplanted livers were compared.

One entry per CDR3 protein results from TCRdb running MiXCR on the reads. The top ten hold under 1.5% of the sample, which has some 8,000 distinct CDR3 sequences, approximately 15% seen once. Source of these receptors: a human patient who had a liver transplant. T cells may partly derive from the graft donor.

This sequence joins TRBV5-6 and TRBJ1-2; a possible D gene is TRBD1 (6 bases). CDR3 length: 15 amino acids. Deletions cut 4 bases from V and 4 bases from J, with 17 bases between. In germline, CDR1 is SGHDT, CDR2 YYEEEE. The CDR3 DNA reads as TGTGCCAGCAGCCTTACAGGGAGCCTTGCCTATGGCTACACCTTC. It is translated as CASSLTGSLAYGYTF.

In its sample, this clonotype was seen many times. This chain connects TRBV10-3 to TRBJ1-3, with D uncertain. Germline V lookup: CDR1 ENHRY, CDR2 SYGVKD. CDR3 length: 12 residues. V lost 7 bases, J lost 3 bases, and 7 bases lay in between. The CDR3, as DNA: TGTGCCATCATGGACGGTGGAAACACCATATATTTT. Its translation is CAIMDGGNTIYF.

This clonotype ranks as medium-sized. The chain joins TRBV6-2 or TRBV6-3 to TRBJ1-2; D gene unclear. With 2 bases removed from V and 3 bases from J, the gap between germline ends came to 7 bases. The germline CDR1 and CDR2 sequences are MNHEY and SVGEGT. The CDR3 sequence is 13 residues long. The DNA for the CDR3 is TGTGCCAGCAGTTACGGGCTTGACTATGGCTACACCTTC. It is translated as CASSYGLDYGYTF.

By frequency in the sample, this clonotype is medium-sized. The genes are TRBV6-5 and TRBJ1-6; the D is unclear. The germline V gene encodes CDR1 MNHEY and CDR2 SVGAGI. The CDR3 consists of 14 residues. Trimming shortened V by 6 bases and J by 3 bases, and 9 bases separated the two germline ends. CDR3 region: CASSPTSYNSPLHF. The DNA of the CDR3 is TGTGCCAGCAGCCCGACAAGCTATAATTCACCCCTCCACTTT.

This clonotype was detected only a few times. V is TRBV7-9 and J is TRBJ1-2; perhaps TRBD1 as D (6 bases). V dropped 5 bases and J dropped 3 bases, with 19 bases sitting between them. The length of the CDR3 is 16 residues. In germline, CDR1 is SEHNR, CDR2 FQNEAQ (reference sequence). CDR3 protein: CASSQPRGGADYGYTF. The CDR3 DNA sequence: TGTGCCAGCAGCCAACCCAGGGGAGGGGCAGACTATGGCTACACCTTC.

This clonotype was observed a handful of times. The chain is built from TRBV20-1 and TRBJ1-5; possible D gene TRBD1, 6 bases. Trimming took 4 bases from V and 9 from J, leaving 22 bases between them. Germline CDR1 reads DFQATT; CDR2 reads SNEGSKA (reference sequence). The CDR3 runs to 15 residues. This CDR3 reads CSANQNGQGITPQHF. The CDR3 nucleotides are TGCAGTGCTAACCAAAACGGGCAGGGGATCACGCCCCAGCATTTT.

This clonotype is judged medium-sized. The chain employs TRBV10-3 and TRBJ1-6; the D is unclear. CDR3 length equals 13 residues. From germline, CDR1 is ENHRY and CDR2 SYGVKD. The V end was cut by 4 bases, the J end by 5 bases, with 6 bases between. The chain's CDR3 is CAISAANNSPLHF. The CDR3 bases are TGTGCCATCAGTGCGGCTAATAATTCACCCCTCCACTTT.

Of note for this clonotype: Sequence at one end of the junction differs from germline and may be a read error. The gene calls are TRBV20-1 and TRBJ2-2; the match to TRBD2 covers 9 bases. Germline CDR1 and CDR2: DFQATT and SNEGSKA (reference sequence). This CDR3 region has 16 residues. The CDR3 here is CSARDRAGGNSGELFF. The CDR3 DNA sequence: TGCAGTGCTAGAGATCGGGCGGGGGGGAACTCCGGGGAGCTGTTTTTT.

In this sample, this clonotype turned up a few times. The chain links TRBV20-1 to TRBJ2-1, with no clear D. V gave up 3 bases and J gave up 2 bases, with 11 bases separating them. CDR3 length: 14 amino acids. In germline, CDR1 is DFQATT, CDR2 SNEGSKA (reference sequence). The CDR3 DNA is TGCAGTGCTAGCGCATCCCGAGCCTACAATGAGCAGTTCTTC. Amino acids: CSASASRAYNEQFF.

The chain combines TRBV13 with TRBJ1-4; 9 bases match TRBD1. Germline V lookup: CDR1 PRHDT, CDR2 FYEKMQ (reference sequence). V shed 5 bases, J shed 6 bases, and the junction held 4 bases outside the gene matches. This CDR3 has 14 amino acids. For the CDR3, the DNA is TGTGCCAGCAGCCTGACAGGGGGGGATGAAAAACTGTTTTTT. Encoded protein: CASSLTGGDEKLFF.

V gene TRBV9 combines with J gene TRBJ1-2; maybe TRBD1 (5 bases). This CDR3 has 13 amino acids. Trimming took off 3 bases at V and 7 bases at J, with 13 bases between the two ends. Germline V gene lookup returns CDR1 SGDLS and CDR2 YYNGEE. CDR3 nucleotides: TGTGCCAGCAGCGAGGGGAGGGGCGGTGGCTACACCTTC. It yields the protein CASSEGRGGGYTF.

This clonotype is classed as medium-sized. The V call is TRBV19, the J call TRBJ1-1; possibly TRBD1 for D (5 bases). CDR1 is LNHDA and CDR2 is SQIVND in the germline V gene (reference sequence). Trimming took off 6 bases at V and 8 bases at J, with 13 bases between the two ends. This CDR3 is 12 amino acids long. The CDR3 reads CASRGSGREAFF. CDR3 bases: TGTGCCAGTAGAGGGTCGGGACGGGAAGCTTTCTTT.

By share, this clonotype ranks as medium-sized. The chain links TRBV7-2 to TRBJ1-1; 7 bases agree with TRBD1. The germline gives CDR1 SGHTA, CDR2 FQGNSA. The CDR3 extends over 14 amino acids. V trimming: 6 bases; J trimming: 4 bases; junction bases outside the gene matches: 8. The CDR3 here is CASRKGQLGTEAFF. DNA of the CDR3: TGTGCCAGCAGAAAGGGACAGTTGGGCACTGAAGCTTTCTTT.

The chain combines TRBV20-1 with TRBJ1-2; D not certain. The CDR3 is 10 residues long. V was trimmed by 6 bases and J by 5 bases, leaving 7 bases between them. The germline V gene has CDR1 DFQATT and CDR2 SNEGSKA (reference sequence). The CDR3 is CSAVRYGYTF. The CDR3, as DNA: TGCAGTGCCGTAAGGTATGGCTACACCTTC.

Within the sample, this clonotype is medium-sized (0.01 to 0.1%). CDR3 residues: CASTPLANSPLHF. The CDR3 DNA reads as TGTGCCAGCACCCCACTGGCGAATTCACCCCTCCACTTT. The chain is built from TRBV6-1 and TRBJ1-6; no clear D gene. Per germline, CDR1 MNHNS and CDR2 SASEGT. The CDR3 is 13 amino acids. V was shortened by 7 bases and J by 7 bases, with 11 bases between the two germline ends.

By sample fraction, this clonotype is medium-sized. The chain couples TRBV18 to TRBJ1-3; D call uncertain. Germline V gives CDR1 KGHSH, CDR2 LQKENI. The CDR3 has 14 amino acids. V was trimmed by 2 bases and J by 9 bases, leaving 14 bases between them. CDR3 sequence reads: CASSPGRRPVTIYF. CDR3 coding DNA: TGTGCCAGCTCACCAGGGCGGCGTCCAGTCACCATATATTTT. Based on the CDR3 plus reference TRBV18 and TRBJ1-3, the full variable domain is NAGVMQNPRHLVRRRGQEARLRCSPMKGHSHVYWYRQLPEEGLKFMVYLQKENIIDESGMPKERFSAEFPKEGPSILRIQQVVRGDSAAYFCASSPGRRPVTIYFGEGSWLTVV.